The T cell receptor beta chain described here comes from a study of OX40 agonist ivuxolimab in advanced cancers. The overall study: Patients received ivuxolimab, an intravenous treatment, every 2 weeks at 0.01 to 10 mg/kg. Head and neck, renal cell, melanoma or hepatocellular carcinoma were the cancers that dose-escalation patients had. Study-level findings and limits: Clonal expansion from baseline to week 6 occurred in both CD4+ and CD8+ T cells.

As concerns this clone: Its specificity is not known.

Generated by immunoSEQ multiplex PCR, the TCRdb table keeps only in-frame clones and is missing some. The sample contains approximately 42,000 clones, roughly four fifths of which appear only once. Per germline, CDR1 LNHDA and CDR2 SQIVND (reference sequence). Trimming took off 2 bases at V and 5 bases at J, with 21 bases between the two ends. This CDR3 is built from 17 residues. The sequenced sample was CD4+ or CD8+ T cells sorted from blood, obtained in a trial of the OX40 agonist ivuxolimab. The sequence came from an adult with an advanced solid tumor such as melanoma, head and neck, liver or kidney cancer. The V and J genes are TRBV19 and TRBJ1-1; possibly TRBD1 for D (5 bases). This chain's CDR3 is CASSINVVVGVRTEAFF. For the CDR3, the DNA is TGTGCCAGTAGTATAAACGTTGTCGTGGGGGTAAGGACTGAAGCTTTCTTT. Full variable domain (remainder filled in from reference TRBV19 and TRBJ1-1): DGGITQSPKYLFRKEGQNVTLSCEQNLNHDAMYWYRQDPGQGLRLIYYSQIVNDFQKGDIAEGYSVSREKKESFPLTVTSAQKNPTAFYLCASSINVVVGVRTEAFFGQGTRLTVV.